The 15 T cell receptor beta chains in this list originate from one sample, sequenced in a study of beta chain features in type 1 diabetes. Findings and limits, study-wide: Significant though moderate, a shortening of TCRB CDR3s appeared in all four CD4+ subsets of Type 1 diabetes patients.

The authors reverse transcribed all of the isolated RNA, so sequencing captured expressed TCRB transcripts. The method was immunoSEQ multiplex PCR; TCRdb's version includes in-frame clones alone and lacks a portion of them. This table has approximately 360,000 clones, about 12% appearing once. These receptors are not linked to any known antigen. The sequenced sample was naive CD4+ T cells from blood. The receptor source for this set is a woman under 30 with type 1 diabetes.

This clone came up a few times. J is TRBJ1-5 and V is TRBV18; TRBD1 might be the D (5 bases). The germline CDR1 and CDR2 sequences are KGHSH and LQKENI. This CDR3 has 15 amino acids. Trimming stripped 3 bases from V and 1 base from J, with 10 bases between. DNA for the CDR3: TGTGCCAGCTCACCTGGGGCAGGGAGCAATCAGCCCCAGCATTTT. It translates to CASSPGAGSNQPQHF. The entire variable domain, with the rest obtained from reference TRBV18 and TRBJ1-5, is as follows: NAGVMQNPRHLVRRRGQEARLRCSPMKGHSHVYWYRQLPEEGLKFMVYLQKENIIDESGMPKERFSAEFPKEGPSILRIQQVVRGDSAAYFCASSPGAGSNQPQHFGDGTRLSIL.

The rearrangement uses TRBV11-2 and TRBJ2-1; maybe TRBD2 (6 bases). The CDR3 length is 14 residues. V was cut by 1 base and J by 10 bases, with 14 bases left in between. Per the germline V gene, CDR1 is SGHAT and CDR2 is FQNNGV. CDR3 region: CASSLAGVGVEQFF. The CDR3 DNA reads TGTGCCAGCAGCTTAGCGGGGGTGGGGGTGGAGCAGTTCTTC. The full variable domain, with the rest looked up from reference TRBV11-2 and TRBJ2-1, is EAGVAQSPRYKIIEKRQSVAFWCNPISGHATLYWYQQILGQGPKLLIQFQNNGVVDDSQLPKDRFSAERLKGVDSTLKIQPAKLEDSAVYLCASSLAGVGVEQFFGPGTRLTVL.

J is TRBJ1-2 and V is TRBV25-1; D gene ambiguous. CDR1 and CDR2 from the germline V gene are MGHDK and SYGVNS. Between the trimmed V and J ends, which lost 3 bases and 1 base, there was a span of 6 bases. CDR3 length equals 13 residues. The CDR3 nucleotides are TGTGCCAGCAGTGAGACGGGTAACTATGGCTACACCTTC. This encodes CASSETGNYGYTF.

This rearrangement joins TRBV30 to TRBJ1-2, with D unresolved. The germline V gene encodes CDR1 GTSNPN and CDR2 SVGIG (reference sequence). The CDR3 covers 14 residues. The V end lost 2 bases, the J end lost 6 bases, and 16 bases lay between the germline ends. The DNA for the CDR3 is TGTGCCTGGAGTCGGGATTCACTCTCTGATGGCTACACCTTC. Encoded protein: CAWSRDSLSDGYTF.

The chain employs TRBV7-2 and TRBJ2-5, with a possible D match to TRBD2 (6 bases). The germline CDR1 and CDR2 sequences are SGHTA and FQGNSA. V was trimmed by 4 bases and J by 7 bases, leaving 10 bases between them. CDR3 length equals 12 residues. The CDR3 here is CASSSGVGTQYF. The DNA of the CDR3 is TGTGCCAGCAGCTCGGGGGTGGGGACCCAGTACTTC. Looking up the rest from reference TRBV7-2 and TRBJ2-5 gives the full variable domain: GAGVSQSPSNKVTEKGKDVELRCDPISGHTALYWYRQSLGQGLEFLIYFQGNSAPDKSGLPSDRFSAERTGGSVSTLTIQRTQQEDSAVYLCASSSGVGTQYFGPGTRLLVL.

V is TRBV4-2 and J is TRBJ2-7; TRBD2 matches at 8 bases. Germline lookup yields CDR1 LGHNA and CDR2 YNFKEQ. V trimming: 3 bases; J trimming: 6 bases; junction bases outside the gene matches: 10. This CDR3 region has 15 residues. The CDR3 region is CASSQASGSSGEQYF. CDR3 nucleotides: TGTGCCAGCAGCCAGGCGAGCGGGAGCTCTGGCGAGCAGTACTTC.

This clone was picked up a small number of times. V gene TRBV9 combines with J gene TRBJ2-3, with D perhaps TRBD2 (7 bases). V was clipped by 2 bases and J by 0 bases, with 13 bases between them. Germline V lookup: CDR1 SGDLS, CDR2 YYNGEE. The CDR3 covers 16 residues. CDR3 sequence (DNA): TGTGCCAGCAGCGTCGGCGGGGGCCTCAGCACAGATACGCAGTATTTT. Amino acid sequence: CASSVGGGLSTDTQYF.

This chain links TRBV5-4 with TRBJ1-2; no clear D. The CDR3 totals 12 residues. Looked up from germline, CDR1 is SGHNT and CDR2 is YYREEE (reference sequence). V lost 1 base, J lost 7 bases, and 8 bases lay in between. In DNA form, the CDR3 reads TGTGCCAGCAGCTTGAGTAGTTTTGGCTACACCTTC. This encodes CASSLSSFGYTF. The complete variable domain, with remaining parts taken from reference TRBV5-4 and TRBJ1-2, reads ETGVTQSPTHLIKTRGQQVTLRCSSQSGHNTVSWYQQALGQGPQFIFQYYREEENGRGNFPPRFSGLQFPNYSSELNVNALELDDSALYLCASSLSSFGYTFGSGTRLTVV.

This clone turned up a few times. The rearrangement uses TRBV13 and TRBJ1-1; D is possibly TRBD1 (6 bases). The germline CDR1 and CDR2 sequences are PRHDT and FYEKMQ (reference sequence). The CDR3 has 14 amino acids. Trimming pared 5 bases from V and 5 bases from J, leaving 15 bases between. The CDR3 DNA reads as TGTGCCAGCAGCCGAGGGGGTTTTGGGACTGAAGCTTTCTTT. Translation gives CASSRGGFGTEAFF.

This sequence joins TRBV6-6 and TRBJ2-6; the D gene is possibly TRBD2 (6 bases). Germline V gene data show CDR1 as MNHNY and CDR2 as SVGAGI (reference sequence). The CDR3 contains 15 residues. Trimming stripped 6 bases from V and 0 bases from J, with 9 bases between. The CDR3 coding sequence is TGTGCCAGCAGGGGACTGGACTCTGGGGCCAACGTCCTGACTTTC. Its translation: CASRGLDSGANVLTF.

This clone was seen a handful of times. The rearrangement joins TRBV5-1 to TRBJ1-1; D is unresolved. CDR3 length: 15 residues. The V gene lost 0 bases and the J gene lost 4 bases, with 13 bases spanning the gap. Germline V gene data show CDR1 as SGHRS and CDR2 as YFSETQ. CDR3 sequence: CASSLVSSPGTEAFF. The CDR3 region has the DNA TGCGCCAGCAGCTTGGTCAGCTCTCCGGGCACTGAAGCTTTCTTT.

The chain combines TRBV14 with TRBJ1-2, with TRBD1 matching 7 bases. Germline trimming cut 0 bases from V and 5 bases from J; bases unmatched to any gene: 6. From germline, CDR1 is SGHDN and CDR2 FVKESK. The CDR3 is 15 residues long. In nucleotides, the CDR3 is TGTGCCAGCAGCCAAGAGGGGGGACAGTTTTATGGCTACACCTTC. This translates into CASSQEGGQFYGYTF. Based on the CDR3 plus reference TRBV14 and TRBJ1-2, the full variable domain is EAGVTQFPSHSVIEKGQTVTLRCDPISGHDNLYWYRRVMGKEIKFLLHFVKESKQDESGMPNNRFLAERTGGTYSTLKVQPAELEDSGVYFCASSQEGGQFYGYTFGSGTRLTVV.

V and J are TRBV29-1 and TRBJ1-1; D possibly corresponds to TRBD1 (6 bases). Trimming pared 6 bases from V and 4 bases from J, leaving 21 bases between. CDR1 is SQVTM and CDR2 is ANQGSEA in the germline V gene. This CDR3 contains 15 residues. DNA for the CDR3: TGCAGCGTCACCCGGGCAGGGGCGGGGGCCACTGAAGCTTTCTTT. Its translation is CSVTRAGAGATEAFF.

This rearrangement joins TRBV6-5 to TRBJ1-3; D possibly corresponds to TRBD1 (6 bases). This CDR3 contains 15 residues. Trimming took off 0 bases at V and 4 bases at J, with 10 bases between the two ends. From germline, CDR1 is MNHEY and CDR2 SVGAGI. Here the CDR3 reads CASSYSDSNGNTIYF. In DNA, the CDR3 is TGTGCCAGCAGTTACTCGGACAGTAACGGAAACACCATATATTTT.

This clone was picked up a small number of times. The chain's CDR3 is CASSLGVVSRAAPAYEQYF. As DNA, the CDR3 is TGTGCCAGCAGCTTAGGAGTAGTCAGTCGTGCAGCGCCGGCCTACGAGCAGTACTTC. J is TRBJ2-7 and V is TRBV7-2; no definite D call. The CDR3 has 19 amino acids. Trimming removed 1 base from V and 2 bases from J, with 24 bases in between. CDR1 and CDR2 from the germline V gene are SGHTA and FQGNSA. The complete variable domain, with remaining parts taken from reference TRBV7-2 and TRBJ2-7, reads GAGVSQSPSNKVTEKGKDVELRCDPISGHTALYWYRQSLGQGLEFLIYFQGNSAPDKSGLPSDRFSAERTGGSVSTLTIQRTQQEDSAVYLCASSLGVVSRAAPAYEQYFGPGTRLTVT.